The TCR beta chain described here comes from a study of identical twins. Whole-study findings and limits: Abundant cord blood beta clonotypes carried fewer insertions; memory repertoires showed none.

V shed 4 bases and J shed 0 bases, with 11 bases lying between them. CDR3 size: 14 residues. Germline V gene data show CDR1 as SGHKS and CDR2 as YYEKEE (reference sequence). This clonotype was found a few times. Its antigen is as yet unknown. Each cDNA held unique molecular identifiers, and template switching gave it a universal primer site. TCRdb recomputed calls from the 5' RACE reads with MiXCR, one row per CDR3 protein. The data contain roughly 690,000 distinct CDR3 sequences, 20% to 25% of them seen just once; the ten biggest clones take up over 4%. Separately, the same data were catalogued under a study of T cells expressing NK-cell markers. From that second work: Sorting of alpha-beta TCR T cells alone was achieved in several experiments with an anti-gamma-delta TCR antibody. Expanded clones of NKG2C+ T cells had an unclear HCMV specificity.

The V call is TRBV5-5, the J call TRBJ2-7; TRBD2 is a possible D gene (5 bases). The sequenced sample consisted of PBMCs. The sequence derives from a woman aged 18-29 years in good health. CDR3 DNA: TGTGCCAGCAGCCCGGCCGGGATCTCCTACGAGCAGTACTTC. Residues: CASSPAGISYEQYF. The full variable domain, in which reference TRBV5-5 and TRBJ2-7 provide the parts outside the CDR3, is DAGVTQSPTHLIKTRGQQVTLRCSPISGHKSVSWYQQVLGQGPQFIFQYYEKEERGRGNFPDRFSARQFPNYSSELNVNALLLGDSALYLCASSPAGISYEQYFGPGTRLTVT.